This TCR beta chain was documented in a study of T cell responses to AZD1222 COVID-19 vaccine. Regarding the study as a whole: There were repertoire samples only from the period after the peak T cell response. Spike-spanning, vaccine-associated CD4 TCRs were dominant at 160-218 and 743-854.

TCRdb's table, derived via immunoSEQ multiplex PCR, lists solely in-frame clones and lacks some. The sample holds 95,000 to 100,000 clones; 80% to 95% are singletons and the top ten take roughly 8%. Analyses pooled second doses at about 4 or about 12 weeks. On this clone: The antigen is not known.

The CDR3 loop spans 14 amino acids. V was cut by 5 bases and J by 1 base, with 10 bases left in between. Looked up from germline, CDR1 is SGHTA and CDR2 is FQGNSA. The chain joins TRBV7-2 to TRBJ2-3, with D possibly called TRBD1 or TRBD2 (5 bases each). The starting material was peripheral blood, obtained 28 days after the second AZD1222 dose. The receptor comes from an adult who received the AZD1222 COVID-19 vaccine. CDR3 bases: TGTGCCAGCAGCAGGGGACGGGGCACAGATACGCAGTATTTT. Translated, it gives CASSRGRGTDTQYF.